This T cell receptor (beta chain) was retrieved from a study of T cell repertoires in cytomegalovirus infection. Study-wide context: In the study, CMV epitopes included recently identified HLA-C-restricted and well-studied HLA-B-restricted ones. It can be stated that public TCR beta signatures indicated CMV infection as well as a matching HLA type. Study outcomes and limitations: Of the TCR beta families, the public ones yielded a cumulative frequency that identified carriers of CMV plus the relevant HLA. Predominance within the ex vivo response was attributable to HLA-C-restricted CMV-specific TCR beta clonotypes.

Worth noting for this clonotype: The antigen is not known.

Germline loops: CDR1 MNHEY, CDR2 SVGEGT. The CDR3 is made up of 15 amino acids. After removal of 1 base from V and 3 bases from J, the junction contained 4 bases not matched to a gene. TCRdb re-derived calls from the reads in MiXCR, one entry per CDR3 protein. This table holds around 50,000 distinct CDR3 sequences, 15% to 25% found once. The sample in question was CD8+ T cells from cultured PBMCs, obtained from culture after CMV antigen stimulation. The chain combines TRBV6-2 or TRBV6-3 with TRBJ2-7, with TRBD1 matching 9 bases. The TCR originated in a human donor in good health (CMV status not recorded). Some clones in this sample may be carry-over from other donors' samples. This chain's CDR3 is CASSYWTGEVYEQYF. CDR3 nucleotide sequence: TGTGCCAGCAGTTACTGGACAGGGGAAGTCTACGAGCAGTACTTC.